These 17 T cell receptor beta chains share one sample of origin, sequenced in a study of blood T cell repertoires in COVID-19. Here immunoSEQ multiplex PCR was the method, and the copy in TCRdb shows in-frame clones only, minus some. The sample includes about 50,000 clones, approximately 88% seen only once; the top ten take 25% to 35%. The source material was peripheral blood. These receptors were taken from a human donor in a cohort sampled during active COVID-19.

This clone appeared a few times. The rearrangement links TRBV11-2 to TRBJ2-7, with 9 bases that match TRBD1. The CDR3 totals 14 residues. V was pared by 5 bases and J by 4 bases, with 6 bases of the junction left unmatched. In germline, CDR1 is SGHAT, CDR2 FQNNGV. CDR3 coding DNA: TGTGCCAGCAGCCCACAGGGGGCGGTGTACGAGCAGTACTTC. Translating gives CASSPQGAVYEQYF.

CDR3 protein: CASSPPGLATNEQYF. In DNA form, the CDR3 reads TGTGCCAGCAGCCCCCCCGGACTAGCGACGAACGAGCAGTACTTC. The chain has TRBV7-2 and TRBJ2-7, with TRBD2 identical over 9 bases. The germline V gene has CDR1 SGHTA and CDR2 FQGNSA. This CDR3 is built from 15 residues. J lost 5 bases, V lost 5 bases, and 10 bases had no gene match.

This clone was counted a single time. V is TRBV6-5 and J is TRBJ2-7; TRBD2 matches at 12 bases. The V segment lost 6 bases and the J segment 3 bases; nucleotides outside the gene matches: 6. The V gene's germline CDR1 is MNHEY and CDR2 SVGAGI. The CDR3 loop spans 15 amino acids. The CDR3: CASRPSGRGDYEQYV. CDR3 sequence (DNA): TGTGCCAGCAGACCTAGCGGGAGGGGAGACTACGAGCAGTACGTC.

This clone was detected only once. This chain uses TRBV6-4 with TRBJ1-2, with D possibly being TRBD1 (6 bases). The CDR3 consists of 14 residues. The germline gives CDR1 MRHNA, CDR2 SNTAGT. Deletions cut 3 bases from V and 2 bases from J, with 10 bases between. The CDR3 nucleotides are TGTGCCAGCAGTGAATGGGACAAGAACTATGGCTACACCTTC. This gives the protein CASSEWDKNYGYTF.

V is TRBV7-6 and J is TRBJ2-7; no clear D. This CDR3 has 15 amino acids. Germline CDR1 is SGHVS and CDR2 is FNYEAQ. The V and J ends lost 1 base and 0 bases respectively, with 10 bases between them. CDR3 region: CASSLEASSSYEQYF. The CDR3, as DNA: TGTGCCAGCAGCTTAGAGGCTAGTAGCTCCTACGAGCAGTACTTC. The full variable domain, in which reference TRBV7-6 and TRBJ2-7 provide the parts outside the CDR3, is GAGVSQSPRYKVTKRGQDVALRCDPISGHVSLYWYRQALGQGPEFLTYFNYEAQQDKSGLPNDRFSAERPEGSISTLTIQRTEQRDSAMYRCASSLEASSSYEQYFGPGTRLTVT.

This chain uses TRBV5-1 with TRBJ1-3, with 7 bases matching TRBD1. Trimming cost V 5 bases and J 0 bases; bases outside gene matches: 2. Germline loops: CDR1 SGHRS, CDR2 YFSETQ. The CDR3 runs to 14 residues. The CDR3 sequence: CASSRDSSGNTIYF. DNA for the CDR3: TGCGCCAGCAGTCGGGACAGCTCTGGAAACACCATATATTTT.

Only one count was recorded for this clone. The chain recombines TRBV29-1 with TRBJ2-4; 10 bases match TRBD2. Germline loops: CDR1 SQVTM, CDR2 ANQGSEA. V trimming: 4 bases; J trimming: 7 bases; junction bases outside the gene matches: 4. The CDR3 covers 13 residues. CDR3 bases: TGCAGCGTTGCCTCTAGCGGGGGCAACATTCAGTACTTC. As protein: CSVASSGGNIQYF.

The chain employs TRBV6-5 and TRBJ2-1, with 7 positions matching TRBD1. The CDR3 runs to 15 residues. Germline loops: CDR1 MNHEY, CDR2 SVGAGI. J was trimmed by 2 bases and V by 5 bases; bases with no gene match: 6. The CDR3 coding sequence is TGTGCCAGCAGTACCACAGGGGACCCCTACAATGAGCAGTTCTTC. Translation gives CASSTTGDPYNEQFF.

The V and J genes are TRBV24-1 and TRBJ2-7; D is ambiguous. Germline-derived CDR1 and CDR2 are KGHDR and SFDVKD. The CDR3 consists of 15 residues. Trimming cost V 2 bases and J 0 bases, with 10 bases left between them. The chain's CDR3 is CATSDYLPGSYEQYV. The CDR3, as DNA: TGTGCCACCAGTGATTATTTGCCAGGCTCCTACGAGCAGTACGTC.

This chain joins TRBV5-1 and TRBJ2-5; TRBD2 agrees at 11 bases. Trimming cost V 0 bases and J 2 bases; bases outside gene matches: 9. Germline V gene sequence: CDR1 SGHRS, CDR2 YFSETQ. The CDR3 covers 18 residues. This CDR3 reads CASSLDPPSGGKQETQYF. The CDR3, as DNA: TGCGCCAGCAGCTTGGACCCCCCTAGCGGGGGGAAACAAGAGACCCAGTACTTC. Variable domain in full (rest from reference TRBV5-1 and TRBJ2-5): KAGVTQTPRYLIKTRGQQVTLSCSPISGHRSVSWYQQTPGQGLQFLFEYFSETQRNKGNFPGRFSGRQFSNSRSEMNVSTLELGDSALYLCASSLDPPSGGKQETQYFGPGTRLLVL.

V and J are TRBV5-1 and TRBJ2-7; 7 bases fit TRBD1. The CDR3 extends over 14 amino acids. The germline gives CDR1 SGHRS, CDR2 YFSETQ. V lost 4 bases to trimming and J lost 0 bases; unmatched junction nucleotides: 4. CDR3 nucleotide sequence: TGCGCCAGCAGCGCGACAGGGCTCTCCTACGAGCAGTACTTC. Its protein product is CASSATGLSYEQYF.

The chain uses TRBV9 and TRBJ1-1; no clear D. CDR1 is SGDLS, CDR2 YYNGEE, per germline. Deletions cut 0 bases from V and 4 bases from J, with 10 bases between. The CDR3 has 14 residues. The CDR3 region has the DNA TGTGCCAGCAGCGTAGGCTCGGTTTCCACTGAAGCTTTCTTT. It encodes CASSVGSVSTEAFF.

The chain uses TRBV10-3 and TRBJ1-2; TRBD1 is a possible D gene (6 bases). CDR1 ENHRY and CDR2 SYGVKD come from the germline V gene. There are 15 residues in the CDR3. Trimming cost V 0 bases and J 4 bases, with 12 bases left between them. Here the CDR3 DNA reads TGTGCCATCAGTGAGTCACTACAGGGCGTCTATGGCTACACCTTC. This gives the protein CAISESLQGVYGYTF.

V usage is TRBV27 and J usage is TRBJ1-6; 7 bases agree with TRBD1. There are 19 residues in the CDR3. Germline V gene lookup returns CDR1 MNHEY and CDR2 SMNVEV (reference sequence). V shed 4 bases, J shed 7 bases, and the junction held 19 bases outside the gene matches. The chain's CDR3 is CASSSDRDSLSYGNSPLHF. CDR3 in DNA: TGTGCCAGCAGTTCAGACCGGGACAGCCTATCCTACGGCAATTCACCCCTCCACTTT.

The genes are TRBV10-3 and TRBJ1-4; no firm D call. Deletions cut 3 bases from V and 0 bases from J, with 5 bases between. CDR3 length equals 14 residues. CDR1 is ENHRY, CDR2 SYGVKD, per germline. The CDR3 region is CAISDPATNEKLFF. CDR3 DNA: TGTGCCATCAGTGACCCCGCAACTAATGAAAAACTGTTTTTT.

V and J are TRBV7-9 and TRBJ2-7, with a weak D call TRBD2 (5 bases). Germline loops: CDR1 SEHNR, CDR2 FQNEAQ (reference sequence). V shed 5 bases and J shed 4 bases, with 15 bases lying between them. The CDR3 extends over 14 amino acids. CDR3 coding DNA: TGTGCCAGCAGCCCCTCGGGATCTGCATACGAGCAGTACTTC. Its translation is CASSPSGSAYEQYF.

The chain links TRBV5-6 to TRBJ2-3; 16 bases fit TRBD2. The J segment lost 3 bases and the V segment lost 3 bases, leaving 10 bases of the junction unmatched. The CDR3 spans 19 residues. Germline-derived CDR1 and CDR2 are SGHDT and YYEEEE. The DNA for the CDR3 is TGTGCCAGCAGCTGGGGACTAGCGGGGGGGCTATTCGGGACAGATACGCAGTATTTT. Its translation: CASSWGLAGGLFGTDTQYF.